One TCR beta chain is described in this entry. The data were taken from a study of blood T cell repertoires in COVID-19. Turning to the study itself: COVID-19 samples collected from the United States, Italy and Spain covered acute and convalescent phases. Sample material is recorded as cDNA or gDNA derived from T cells, B-cell-depleted T cells, or PBMCs.

Study processing details: Amplification of reference gene primers provided the estimated nucleated cell counts. TCRdb keeps only in-frame clones here, not all; method: immunoSEQ multiplex PCR. The V and J calls and the clone size are those of that table, but D and trimming were determined from the DNA. The top ten hold approximately 0.5% of the sample, which has 85,000 to 95,000 clones, about 87% seen once. The V gene's germline CDR1 is MGHDK and CDR2 SYGVNS. The CDR3 sequence is 13 residues long. Trimming shortened V by 6 bases and J by 3 bases, and 12 bases separated the two germline ends. This TCR was sampled from a man in his sixties with acute or convalescent COVID-19. This chain links TRBV25-1 with TRBJ2-7; D unresolved. The sequenced sample consisted of peripheral blood. CDR3 nucleotides: TGTGCCAGCAGGACGCCAGGCAACTACGAGCAGTACTTC. Translation: CASRTPGNYEQYF.